Below are 12 T cell receptor beta chains sequenced from a single sample in a study of cytomegalovirus exposure and HLA in healthy donors. In the PCR, 60 Vbeta and 13 Jbeta primers were used. Libraries were prepared by immunoSEQ multiplex PCR; TCRdb keeps only in-frame clonotypes and omits some of them. The data show under 150,000 clones, 80% to 90% seen once. The source material was PBMCs. The receptors were gathered from a man in his fifties in good health and CMV-seronegative.

This clone was seen a single time. The chain links TRBV4-1 to TRBJ2-1; tentative D call: TRBD2 (6 bases). The V end lost 4 bases, the J end lost 9 bases, and 7 bases lay between the germline ends. The germline V gene encodes CDR1 MGHRA and CDR2 YSYEKL. This CDR3 region has 11 residues. DNA of the CDR3: TGCGCCAGCAGCCGGGACTCTGAGCAGTTCTTC. Protein: CASSRDSEQFF.

The rearrangement joins TRBV4-3 to TRBJ2-3; D might be TRBD2 (6 bases). The V end was cut by 0 bases, the J end by 5 bases, with 12 bases between. The length of the CDR3 is 15 residues. Germline V lookup: CDR1 LGHNA, CDR2 YSLEER. The CDR3 region has the DNA TGCGCCAGCAGCCAAGAAGCGGGTAGCGTAGATACGCAGTATTTT. The encoded protein is CASSQEAGSVDTQYF.

This clone occurred a few times. At the DNA level, this CDR3 is encoded by other sequences in the same sample as well. The rearrangement joins TRBV6-1 to TRBJ2-3; 9 bases fit TRBD1. After removal of 7 bases from V and 1 base from J, the junction contained 3 bases not matched to a gene. Germline CDR1 is MNHNS and CDR2 is SASEGT. This CDR3 spans 14 amino acids. The CDR3 sequence: CASNRDRGTDTQYF. CDR3 coding DNA: TGTGCCAGCAATCGGGACAGGGGCACAGATACGCAGTATTTT.

V and J are TRBV4-2 and TRBJ1-6; no clear D gene. From germline, CDR1 is LGHNA and CDR2 YNFKEQ. The V end lost 0 bases, the J end lost 8 bases, and 11 bases lay between the germline ends. The length of the CDR3 is 15 residues. The CDR3 region has the DNA TGTGCCAGCAGCCAAGAGGAACGGGATCATTCACCCCTCCACTTT. Amino acids: CASSQEERDHSPLHF.

The V and J genes are TRBV7-2 and TRBJ2-1; D gene ambiguous. The CDR3 totals 13 residues. V shed 1 base and J shed 8 bases, with 9 bases lying between them. Germline values: CDR1 SGHTA, CDR2 FQGNSA. As DNA, the CDR3 is TGTGCCAGCAGCTTAGAGAGGCTCGATGAGCAGTTCTTC. It specifies CASSLERLDEQFF.

The rearrangement uses TRBV29-1 and TRBJ1-1, with D maybe TRBD1 (6 bases). Trimming shortened V by 7 bases and J by 7 bases, and 13 bases separated the two germline ends. The CDR3 has 11 amino acids. Germline CDR1 is SQVTM and CDR2 is ANQGSEA. The CDR3 region has the DNA TGCAGCGGAAGGACGGACAGTGAAGCTTTCTTT. Its protein is CSGRTDSEAFF.

The chain couples TRBV2 to TRBJ1-4; D not certain. This CDR3 is built from 13 residues. Looked up from germline, CDR1 is SNHLY and CDR2 is FYNNEI. V was cut by 3 bases and J by 7 bases, with 9 bases left in between. CDR3 nucleotides: TGTGCCAGCAGTGACCCAGTCGTTGAAAAACTGTTTTTT. Protein sequence: CASSDPVVEKLFF.

V is TRBV13 and J is TRBJ2-5, with D uncertain. Trimming removed 2 bases at V and 1 base at J, with 8 bases between. This CDR3 region has 14 residues. Germline V gene sequence: CDR1 PRHDT, CDR2 FYEKMQ (reference sequence). The CDR3 DNA follows: TGTGCCAGCAGCTTAACTACCTTCCAAGAGACCCAGTACTTC. Amino acids: CASSLTTFQETQYF.

The chain is built from TRBV5-1 and TRBJ2-2; maybe TRBD1 (6 bases). The germline V gene encodes CDR1 SGHRS and CDR2 YFSETQ. The CDR3 is made up of 15 amino acids. The V and J ends lost 1 base and 1 base respectively, with 8 bases between them. Here the CDR3 DNA reads TGCGCCAGCAGCTTGCAGACAGGGAACACCGGGGAGCTGTTTTTT. Amino acid sequence: CASSLQTGNTGELFF.

Only one count was recorded for this clone. The chain joins TRBV4-1 to TRBJ2-1, with D possibly matching TRBD1 (6 bases). This CDR3 is built from 17 residues. The V gene lost 4 bases and the J gene lost 0 bases, with 16 bases spanning the gap. Germline assignment: CDR1 MGHRA and CDR2 YSYEKL. CDR3 protein: CASSLQNTGSSYNEQFF. DNA for the CDR3: TGCGCCAGCAGCCTCCAGAACACAGGGAGCTCCTACAATGAGCAGTTCTTC.

Only a few counts were recorded for this clone. The gene calls are TRBV30 and TRBJ1-1; the D gene is possibly TRBD1 (6 bases). The CDR3 totals 12 residues. Trimming cost V 5 bases and J 5 bases, with 12 bases left between them. Germline V gene data show CDR1 as GTSNPN and CDR2 as SVGIG (reference sequence). Written as DNA, the CDR3 is TGTGCCTGGGGACAGTTGAGGACTGAAGCTTTCTTT. It yields the protein CAWGQLRTEAFF.

The CDR3 loop reads CASSYSGTGVNTEAFF. For the CDR3, the DNA is TGTGCCAGCAGTTACTCGGGGACAGGGGTGAACACTGAAGCTTTCTTT. The chain has TRBV6-5 and TRBJ1-1; TRBD1 matches 10 bases. Unmatched junction bases numbered 1, after V lost 0 bases and J lost 0 bases. Per the germline V gene, CDR1 is MNHEY and CDR2 is SVGAGI. This CDR3 spans 16 amino acids.